This T cell receptor beta chain was documented in a study of CD8 T cells in ankylosing spondylitis. A word on this clonotype: Its antigen is unknown.

The study's findings and limits: Within ankylosing spondylitis blood, a TCR beta motif made up of seven to nine highly homologous variants appeared to be characteristic.

From the 5' RACE reads, TCRdb called clonotypes with MiXCR, one entry per CDR3 protein. The repertoire holds under 850,000 distinct CDR3 sequences, with roughly 19% as singletons. This CDR3 has 18 amino acids. This clonotype was sampled from a male donor with ankylosing spondylitis. The chain joins TRBV21-1 to TRBJ2-7; the table gives TRBD1 as D, unverified against the DNA. TRBV21-1 is flagged as a pseudogene. What was sequenced was blood, either unsorted or a sorted T cell fraction (not recorded which). CDR3: CASSNPGRLGGRFYEQYF. The CDR3 DNA is TGTGCCAGCAGCAATCCGGGGCGACTGGGAGGAAGGTTCTACGAGCAGTACTTC.